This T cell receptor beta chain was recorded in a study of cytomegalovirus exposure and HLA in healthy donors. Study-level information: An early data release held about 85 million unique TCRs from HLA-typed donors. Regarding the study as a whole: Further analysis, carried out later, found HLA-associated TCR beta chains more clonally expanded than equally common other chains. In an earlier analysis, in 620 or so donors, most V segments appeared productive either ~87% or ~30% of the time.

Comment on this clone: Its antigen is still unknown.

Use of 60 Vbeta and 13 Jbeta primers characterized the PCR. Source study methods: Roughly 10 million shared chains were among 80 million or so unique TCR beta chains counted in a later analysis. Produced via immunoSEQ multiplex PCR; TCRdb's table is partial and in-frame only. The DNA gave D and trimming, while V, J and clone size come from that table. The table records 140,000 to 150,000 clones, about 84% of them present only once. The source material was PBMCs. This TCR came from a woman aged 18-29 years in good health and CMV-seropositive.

The CDR3 spells CASSFGGLRTEAFF. CDR3 in DNA: TGTGCCAGCAGCTTCGGAGGGCTACGGACTGAAGCTTTCTTT. The chain couples TRBV5-6 to TRBJ1-1; no definite D call. CDR3 length: 14 residues. V gave up 2 bases and J gave up 5 bases, with 13 bases separating them. Germline V gene data show CDR1 as SGHDT and CDR2 as YYEEEE.